A single sample is the source of the 26 T cell receptor beta chains below, sequenced in a study of shared clonotypes between healthy human individuals. Here immunoSEQ multiplex PCR was the method, and the copy in TCRdb shows in-frame clones only, minus some. The sample holds roughly 2 million clones, 90% to 95% seen once. The source material was naive CD4+ T cells sorted from blood. As to subset: CD45RA+ positively selected. All receptors come from a man aged 18 to 30 in good health.

The chain recombines TRBV6-6 with TRBJ1-4; D unclear. CDR1 and CDR2 from the germline V gene are MNHNY and SVGAGI (reference sequence). The ends were cut back, 2 bases at V and 0 bases at J, with 4 bases in the middle. The CDR3 has 14 amino acids. The CDR3 protein is CASSYVSTNEKLFF. In nucleotides, the CDR3 is TGTGCCAGCAGTTACGTGTCAACTAATGAAAAACTGTTTTTT.

The V call is TRBV29-1, the J call TRBJ1-5; D is perhaps TRBD1 (6 bases). This CDR3 region has 13 residues. Germline V gene sequence: CDR1 SQVTM, CDR2 ANQGSEA. Trimming took 4 bases from V and 7 from J, leaving 14 bases between them. The CDR3 region is CSVVGGADQPQHF. CDR3 nucleotide sequence: TGCAGCGTTGTAGGGGGAGCGGACCAGCCCCAGCATTTT.

V is TRBV14 and J is TRBJ2-7; TRBD2 agrees at 8 bases. The CDR3 is 15 residues long. After removal of 0 bases from V and 7 bases from J, the junction contained 8 bases not matched to a gene. Germline V gene data show CDR1 as SGHDN and CDR2 as FVKESK. CDR3 sequence (DNA): TGTGCCAGCAGCCAAGACGGGAGGGCCTGGGAGGAGCAGTACTTC. It yields the protein CASSQDGRAWEEQYF.

The chain has TRBV7-2 and TRBJ2-3, with 10 bases aligning to TRBD1. The V gene's germline CDR1 is SGHTA and CDR2 FQGNSA. V lost 1 base to trimming and J lost 5 bases; unmatched junction nucleotides: 6. The CDR3 totals 16 residues. CDR3: CASSLGDRGAVDTQYF. The CDR3 region has the DNA TGTGCCAGCAGCTTAGGGGACAGGGGCGCCGTAGATACGCAGTATTTT.

The rearrangement links TRBV10-3 to TRBJ1-4; D ambiguous. V lost 8 bases and J lost 7, with 14 bases in between. Looked up from germline, CDR1 is ENHRY and CDR2 is SYGVKD. The CDR3 is 13 residues long. CDR3 in DNA: TGTGCCATCTCGGCCGGTCTTAGTGAAAAACTGTTTTTT. It codes for CAISAGLSEKLFF.

J is TRBJ2-7 and V is TRBV28; no reliable D call. The germline gives CDR1 MDHEN, CDR2 SYDVKM. V shed 5 bases and J shed 4 bases, with 21 bases lying between them. The CDR3 runs to 16 residues. CDR3 protein: CASSPPKDAPGYEQYF. The CDR3 DNA is TGTGCCAGCAGTCCACCTAAGGACGCGCCCGGTTACGAGCAGTACTTC.

The DNA of the CDR3 is TGTGCCAGCAGTCCTCGTTCACTTCCCACCGGGACAGGGGGTTACACCTTC. This encodes CASSPRSLPTGTGGYTF. The chain uses TRBV27 and TRBJ1-2; 11 bases agree with TRBD1. Germline V gene sequence: CDR1 MNHEY, CDR2 SMNVEV (reference sequence). The CDR3 is 17 amino acids. V shed 5 bases and J 11 bases; nucleotides not matched to a gene: 19.

This rearrangement joins TRBV30 to TRBJ2-2; D may be TRBD2 (6 bases). Germline V gene data show CDR1 as GTSNPN and CDR2 as SVGIG (reference sequence). V lost 2 bases to trimming and J lost 2 bases, with 12 bases between them. The CDR3 contains 15 residues. The CDR3 protein is CAWSTGLSNTGELFF. CDR3 in DNA: TGTGCCTGGAGTACGGGACTTTCTAACACCGGGGAGCTGTTTTTT. Full variable domain (missing parts from reference TRBV30 and TRBJ2-2): SQTIHQWPATLVQPVGSPLSLECTVEGTSNPNLYWYRQAAGRGLQLLFYSVGIGQISSEVPQNLSASRPQDRQFILSSKKLLLSDSGFYLCAWSTGLSNTGELFFGEGSRLTVL.

The chain couples TRBV11-2 to TRBJ2-1; 9 bases agree with TRBD1. The germline gives CDR1 SGHAT, CDR2 FQNNGV. The length of the CDR3 is 13 residues. The trim removed 5 bases at V and 6 bases at J, leaving 2 bases unmatched. The CDR3 region is CASSRDRANEQFF. CDR3 coding DNA: TGTGCCAGCAGCCGGGACAGGGCCAATGAGCAGTTCTTC.

The chain combines TRBV27 with TRBJ2-7, with 7 nucleotides matching TRBD2. CDR1 and CDR2 from the germline V gene are MNHEY and SMNVEV (reference sequence). Trimming took 11 bases from V and 7 from J; bases not matched to a gene: 14. This CDR3 is 13 amino acids long. The CDR3 bases are TGTGCCGCCCGACTCAGGGAGGGTGGGGAGCAGTACTTC. Amino acids: CAARLREGGEQYF.

The chain recombines TRBV15 with TRBJ1-1, with TRBD1 matching 9 bases. V lost 3 bases and J lost 5; bases outside the gene matches: 4. Germline-derived CDR1 and CDR2 are LNHNV and YYDKDF (reference sequence). The CDR3 runs to 14 residues. The CDR3 DNA reads TGTGCCACCAGCAGCACAGGGGGCGGGACTGAAGCTTTCTTT. Protein product: CATSSTGGGTEAFF.

The chain carries TRBV11-3 and TRBJ1-1; D remains unclear. Looked up from germline, CDR1 is SGHNT and CDR2 is YENEEA. The length of the CDR3 is 11 residues. Trimming shortened V by 5 bases and J by 5 bases, and 6 bases separated the two germline ends. CDR3 in DNA: TGTGCCAGCAGCCTCGCTACTGAAGCTTTCTTT. Residues: CASSLATEAFF. Combining the CDR3 with reference TRBV11-3 and TRBJ1-1 gives the whole variable domain EAGVVQSPRYKIIEKKQPVAFWCNPISGHNTLYWYLQNLGQGPELLIRYENEEAVDDSQLPKDRFSAERLKGVDSTLKIQPAELGDSAVYLCASSLATEAFFGQGTRLTVV.

The chain has TRBV10-3 and TRBJ1-6; 9 bases are shared with TRBD1. CDR3 length equals 21 residues. J was trimmed by 0 bases and V by 2 bases; bases with no gene match: 14. The germline V gene has CDR1 ENHRY and CDR2 SYGVKD. DNA of the CDR3: TGTGCCATCAGTGAGCCCGGGACAGGTTCGACAGGGGGCTCCTATAATTCACCCCTCCACTTT. The encoded protein is CAISEPGTGSTGGSYNSPLHF.

This sequence joins TRBV7-2 and TRBJ2-5; maybe TRBD1 (5 bases). V lost 5 bases and J 7 bases, leaving 14 bases between the germline ends. The germline V gene has CDR1 SGHTA and CDR2 FQGNSA. This CDR3 has 13 amino acids. CDR3 sequence reads: CASSQTDRLTQYF. CDR3 sequence (DNA): TGTGCCAGCAGCCAAACCGACAGACTGACCCAGTACTTC.

CDR3 DNA sequence: TGTGCCAGCAGTTTATGGGTGAGCAATCAGCCCCAGCATTTT. Translation gives CASSLWVSNQPQHF. This chain links TRBV28 with TRBJ1-5, with unresolved D. The CDR3 runs 14 residues. In germline, CDR1 is MDHEN, CDR2 SYDVKM. V lost 0 bases, J lost 1 base, and 4 bases lay in between.

The V and J genes are TRBV4-3 and TRBJ1-2; perhaps TRBD1 as D (5 bases). The CDR3 sequence is 13 residues long. CDR1 and CDR2 (germline): LGHNA, YSLEER. V was pared by 4 bases and J by 5 bases, with 11 bases between. CDR3 region: CASSPWGEYGYTF. CDR3 coding DNA: TGCGCCAGCAGCCCCTGGGGGGAATATGGCTACACCTTC.

The J gene is TRBJ1-2, the V gene TRBV5-6; 8 positions match TRBD1. CDR3 size: 13 residues. The V gene's germline CDR1 is SGHDT and CDR2 YYEEEE. With V trimmed by 6 bases and J by 10 bases, 11 bases remained unmatched. CDR3 in amino acids: CASNRFGQGDYTF. In nucleotides, the CDR3 is TGTGCCAGCAACCGATTCGGACAGGGAGACTACACCTTC.

The chain recombines TRBV29-1 with TRBJ2-7; 12 bases match TRBD1. The CDR3 loop spans 14 amino acids. Germline loops: CDR1 SQVTM, CDR2 ANQGSEA. V shed 6 bases and J 5 bases; nucleotides not matched to a gene: 8. CDR3 in amino acids: CSVAPGTGGNEQYF. The CDR3 DNA reads TGCAGCGTAGCCCCCGGGACAGGGGGCAACGAGCAGTACTTC.

The genes are TRBV19 and TRBJ2-5; the match to TRBD2 covers 11 bases. The V gene end was trimmed by 5 bases and the J gene end by 1 base; junction bases not matched to a gene: 6. Germline V gives CDR1 LNHDA, CDR2 SQIVND (reference sequence). The CDR3 contains 16 residues. CDR3: CASSHGTSGTQETQYF. As DNA, the CDR3 is TGTGCCAGTAGTCACGGGACTAGCGGAACCCAAGAGACCCAGTACTTC. Filled out from reference TRBV19 and TRBJ2-5, the complete variable domain reads DGGITQSPKYLFRKEGQNVTLSCEQNLNHDAMYWYRQDPGQGLRLIYYSQIVNDFQKGDIAEGYSVSREKKESFPLTVTSAQKNPTAFYLCASSHGTSGTQETQYFGPGTRLLVL.

The chain recombines TRBV2 with TRBJ1-5, with TRBD1 matching over 8 bases. This CDR3 has 14 residues. The germline V gene has CDR1 SNHLY and CDR2 FYNNEI. V lost 7 bases, J lost 7 bases, and 9 bases stayed unmatched. The CDR3 bases are TGTGCCAGCACAGGACAGGGTCTTTGGCAGCCCCAGCATTTT. Its protein product is CASTGQGLWQPQHF.

The J gene is TRBJ1-5, the V gene TRBV5-4, with 9 bases matching TRBD1. The J segment lost 14 bases and the V segment lost 4 bases, leaving 7 bases of the junction unmatched. The CDR3 totals 12 residues. Germline CDR1 and CDR2: SGHNT and YYREEE (reference sequence). DNA of the CDR3: TGTGCCAGCAGCATACAGGGGGCCGAGGAGCATTTT. Translation: CASSIQGAEEHF.

The chain combines TRBV5-1 with TRBJ1-1; TRBD1 is a possible D gene (5 bases). Between the trimmed V and J ends, which lost 4 bases and 6 bases, there was a span of 16 bases. The germline V gene has CDR1 SGHRS and CDR2 YFSETQ. The CDR3 spans 14 residues. The CDR3 region has the DNA TGCGCCAGCAGCGGGAGGACACCCGTCGCTGAAGCTTTCTTT. This codes for CASSGRTPVAEAFF.

The chain couples TRBV25-1 to TRBJ2-7, with 7 bases identical to TRBD2. Unmatched junction bases numbered 9, after V lost 4 bases and J lost 3 bases. Germline V lookup: CDR1 MGHDK, CDR2 SYGVNS. The CDR3 is 15 amino acids. CDR3 in amino acids: CASSGTSGMHYEQYF. The CDR3 region has the DNA TGTGCCAGCAGTGGTACGAGCGGGATGCACTACGAGCAGTACTTC.

CDR3 DNA: TGTGCCAGTCGACGACAGGGGAACACTGAAGCTTTCTTT. Translation gives CASRRQGNTEAFF. The V call is TRBV19, the J call TRBJ1-1; TRBD1 matches 7 bases. The V gene end was trimmed by 8 bases and the J gene end by 1 base; junction bases not matched to a gene: 4. The CDR3 has 13 residues. Germline CDR1 is LNHDA and CDR2 is SQIVND (reference sequence).

The chain recombines TRBV18 with TRBJ2-1; D is possibly TRBD1 (5 bases). This CDR3 has 14 residues. The V end lost 2 bases, the J end lost 8 bases, and 13 bases lay between the germline ends. The germline gives CDR1 KGHSH, CDR2 LQKENI. The CDR3 sequence is CASSPGKGKHEQFF. CDR3 sequence (DNA): TGTGCCAGCTCACCAGGGAAGGGGAAGCATGAGCAGTTCTTC.

The chain uses TRBV7-9 and TRBJ2-3; TRBD2 matches at 7 bases. Germline CDR1 reads SEHNR; CDR2 reads FQNEAQ (reference sequence). Trimming took 5 bases from V and 0 from J; bases not matched to a gene: 5. The CDR3 loop spans 15 amino acids. CDR3 bases: TGTGCCAGCAGCCCCCGGGGGGAGAGCACAGATACGCAGTATTTT. As protein: CASSPRGESTDTQYF.